Listed below are T cell receptor beta chains from one sample, sequenced in a study of shared clonotypes between healthy human individuals. TCRdb's copy holds only in-frame clones and misses some; the assay was immunoSEQ multiplex PCR. The sample carries nearly 600,000 clones, 95% recorded once. Material for sequencing was naive CD8+ T cells sorted from blood. The receptors derive from a woman aged 25 to 45 in good health. CDR3s include the opening cysteine and the closing phenylalanine or tryptophan. D genes are given only for firm matches. Only part of the rows carry a size: once, few, many, or a class if the clone is expanded.

>.|TRBD1|TRBV5-6|TRBJ1-3
TGTGCCAGCAGCTTGGCGCGCGGGACAGGCGAACTCTGGGAAAACACCATATATTTT
CASSLARGTGELWENTIYF
>.|TRBD1|TRBV28|TRBJ2-7
TGTGCCAGCAGTCTAACAGGGGGCGCATCCTACGAGCAGTACTTC
CASSLTGGASYEQYF
>.|TRBD1|TRBV5-1|TRBJ1-1
TGCGCCAGCAGCTTGCTTCAGGGGGAGAACACTGAAGCTTTCTTT
CASSLLQGENTEAFF
>.|.|TRBV28|TRBJ2-7
TGTGCCAGCAGTTTAACGCGGACCTACGAGCAGTACTTC
CASSLTRTYEQYF
>.|TRBD1|TRBV6-1|TRBJ2-2
TGTGCCACCACCCGGGACAGAAGGTTGTCGGAGCTGTTTTTT
CATTRDRRLSELFF
>.|.|TRBV7-9|TRBJ1-1
TGTGCCAGCAGCGAGGAGGGGAGAGGGACTGAAGCTTTCTTT
CASSEEGRGTEAFF
>.|TRBD1|TRBV7-6|TRBJ2-1
TGTGCCAGCAGCGACCGACAGGGTACGGATGAGCAGTTCTTC
CASSDRQGTDEQFF
>once|.|TRBV6-1|TRBJ2-4
TGTGCCAGCAGTGAATATCCGGCAGAAGGGACCAAAAACATTCAGTACTTC
CASSEYPAEGTKNIQYF
>.|.|TRBV5-6|TRBJ2-7
TGTGCCAGCAGCTGGAACTTGGACGTCGAGCAGTACTTC
CASSWNLDVEQYF
>.|.|TRBV2|TRBJ1-4
TGTGCCAACCGAGACAGGTCGGATGAAAAACTGTTTTTT
CANRDRSDEKLFF
>.|.|TRBV6-5|TRBJ2-7
TGTGCCAGCAGTTACCTGGGCCCTTCGAACGCCTACGAGCAGTACTTC
CASSYLGPSNAYEQYF
>.|.|TRBV7-6|TRBJ2-3
TGTGCCAGCAGCTTAGCCGGACCCACGGATACGCAGTATTTT
CASSLAGPTDTQYF
>.|TRBD2|TRBV5-1|TRBJ2-2
TGCGCCAGCAGCTTGGCCCTAGCGGGAGGGCCCGGGGAGCTGTTTTTT
CASSLALAGGPGELFF
>.|.|TRBV7-2|TRBJ2-7
TGTGCCAGCAGCTCCTGGACGGGGAGCTCCTACGAGCAGTACTTC
CASSSWTGSSYEQYF
>.|TRBD2|TRBV28|TRBJ2-5
TGTGCCAGTTTCTCGGGACTAGCGGGTTTGATGTACCAAGAGACCCAGTACTTC
CASFSGLAGLMYQETQYF
>.|.|TRBV6-5|TRBJ2-2
TGTGCCAGCAGTTACATGGGAGCCGGGGAGCTGTTTTTT
CASSYMGAGELFF
>.|.|TRBV30|TRBJ1-1
TGTGCCTGGAGTGTAGGGTCCACTGAAGCTTTCTTT
CAWSVGSTEAFF
>.|.|TRBV4-2|TRBJ1-3
TGTGCCAGCAGCCATGAAGGTAGTTACTCTGGAAACACCATATATTTT
CASSHEGSYSGNTIYF
>.|.|TRBV27|TRBJ1-3
TGTGCCAGCAGTCAAAACTCTGGAAACACCATATATTTT
CASSQNSGNTIYF
>.|.|TRBV4-1|TRBJ1-4
TGCGCCAGCAGCCAGATCAGGGGAGGGGGTGAAAAACTGTTTTTT
CASSQIRGGGEKLFF
>.|TRBD2|TRBV19|TRBJ2-3
TGTGCCAGTACCCTAGCGGGGGCCACAGATACGCAGTATTTT
CASTLAGATDTQYF
>.|.|TRBV7-9|TRBJ1-4
TGTGCCAGCAGAGCTGGGACTCAGGCTAATGAAAAACTGTTTTTT
CASRAGTQANEKLFF
>.|TRBD2|TRBV7-3|TRBJ2-3
TGTGCCAGCGGTCATTCTAGCGGGAGTGAGTTGGATACGCAGTATTTT
CASGHSSGSELDTQYF
>.|.|TRBV4-1|TRBJ2-2
TGCGCCAGCGCGCAATCTGGGTCCGGGGAGCTGTTTTTT
CASAQSGSGELFF
>.|.|TRBV19|TRBJ2-1
TGTGCCAGTTCCCCAAGGCAGTCAGATCAGAATGAGCAGTTCTTC
CASSPRQSDQNEQFF
>.|TRBD2|TRBV2|TRBJ2-7
TGTGCCAGCAGTGTCGGGACTAGCGGGAACTACGAGCAGTACTTC
CASSVGTSGNYEQYF
>few|.|TRBV6-1|TRBJ2-3
TGTGCCAGCAGCCACAGGGTTCCTGGCACAGATACGCAGTATTTT
CASSHRVPGTDTQYF
>.|.|TRBV16|TRBJ2-1
TGTGCCAGCAGCCAAGGAACTAGCCGGGGGGAGCAGTTCTTC
CASSQGTSRGEQFF
>few|.|TRBV29-1|TRBJ1-2
TGCAGCGTTGCGGAGGACGTGCCCTATGGCTACACCTTC
CSVAEDVPYGYTF
>.|.|TRBV13|TRBJ1-2
TGTGCCAGCAGCCACCGGAGGTATGGCTACACCTTC
CASSHRRYGYTF
>.|TRBD2|TRBV28|TRBJ2-5
TGTGCCAGCAGCCCGCTGGGACAGTGGGTTACTAGCGGGGTACAAGTCACAGAGACCCAGTACTTC
CASSPLGQWVTSGVQVTETQYF
>.|.|TRBV28|TRBJ2-7
TGTGCCAGCAGTCTAGGAGGGTCGGGGGCCTACGAGCAGTACTTC
CASSLGGSGAYEQYF
>.|.|TRBV28|TRBJ1-5
TGTGCCAGCAGTTTAGTGGGGCACAGCAATCAGCCCCAGCATTTT
CASSLVGHSNQPQHF
>.|TRBD2|TRBV4-1|TRBJ2-3
TGCGCCAGCAGCTTAATAGCGGGAGGCACAGATACGCAGTATTTT
CASSLIAGGTDTQYF
>.|.|TRBV21-1|TRBJ2-2
TGTGCCAGCAGCAATAAGGACGGGACTAACACCGGGGAGCTGTTTTTT
CASSNKDGTNTGELFF
>.|.|TRBV4-1|TRBJ1-2
TGCGCCAGCAGCCAAGACAGGTATTTTGATGGCTACACCTTC
CASSQDRYFDGYTF
>.|TRBD1|TRBV14|TRBJ1-3
TGTGCCAGCAGCCAAGACCGGGACAGAGGACCCCTCTCTGGAAACACCATATATTTT
CASSQDRDRGPLSGNTIYF
>.|TRBD2|TRBV11-2|TRBJ2-2
TGTGCCAGCAGCCCAAGAACTAGCGGCTCTGCGGGTGGGGAGCTGTTTTTT
CASSPRTSGSAGGELFF
>.|.|TRBV18|TRBJ1-5
TGTGCCAGCTCACCAGAGAGGCAGGTCAATCAGCCCCAGCATTTT
CASSPERQVNQPQHF
>.|.|TRBV27|TRBJ2-7
TGTGCCAGCAGCTCCAGGAGCTCCTACGAGCAGTACTTC
CASSSRSSYEQYF
>.|.|TRBV19|TRBJ2-7
TGTGCCAGTAGTTTGACAGGTCTCTACGAGCAGTACTTC
CASSLTGLYEQYF
>.|TRBD2|TRBV10-1|TRBJ2-1
TGCGCCAGCAGTGAAGGCGGGAGGACCTACAATGAGCAGTTCTTC
CASSEGGRTYNEQFF
>once|TRBD1|TRBV27|TRBJ2-7
TGTGCCAGCCGGACAGGGGGCGGCGAGCAGTACTTC
CASRTGGGEQYF
>.|.|TRBV28|TRBJ2-5
TGTGCCAGCAGTTTTCTCCTCCAAGAGACCCAGTACTTC
CASSFLLQETQYF
>.|.|TRBV28|TRBJ1-1
TGTGCCAGTTCCCCCCGGTCACAAGCAACCATGAACACTGAAGCTTTCTTT
CASSPRSQATMNTEAFF
>.|.|TRBV5-6|TRBJ2-1
TGTGCCAGCAGCTTGGATGCGGGGAGTGAGCAGTTCTTC
CASSLDAGSEQFF
>.|.|TRBV5-4|TRBJ2-5
TGTGCCAGCAGGGGGGCAGTCGGGGAGACCCAGTACTTC
CASRGAVGETQYF
>.|.|TRBV25-1|TRBJ1-1
TGTGCCAGCAGTGCCTCAGCGGGGTTGAACACTGAAGCTTTCTTT
CASSASAGLNTEAFF
>.|.|TRBV28|TRBJ2-7
TGTGCCAGCTCACGGGGGGCGGGAGTAGGCGAGCAGTACTTC
CASSRGAGVGEQYF
>.|.|TRBV5-6|TRBJ2-2
TGTGCCAGCAGCTTCATAACGAGGGATGGCGGGGAGCTGTTTTTT
CASSFITRDGGELFF